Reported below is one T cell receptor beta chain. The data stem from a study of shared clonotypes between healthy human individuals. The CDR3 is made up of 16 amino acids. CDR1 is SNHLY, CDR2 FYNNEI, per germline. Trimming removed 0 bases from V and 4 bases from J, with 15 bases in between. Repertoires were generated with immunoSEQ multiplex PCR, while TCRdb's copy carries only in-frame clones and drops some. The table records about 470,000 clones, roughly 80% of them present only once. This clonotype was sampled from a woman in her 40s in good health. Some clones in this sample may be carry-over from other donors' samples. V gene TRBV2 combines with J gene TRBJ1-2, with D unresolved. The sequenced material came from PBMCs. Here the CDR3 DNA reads TGTGCCAGCAGTGAAGCGCCCACGGCAGTCCTCTATGGCTACACCTTC. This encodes CASSEAPTAVLYGYTF.